These 7 T cell receptor beta chains were all obtained from the same sample, sequenced in a study of identical twins. TCRdb recomputed calls from the 5' RACE reads with MiXCR, one row per CDR3 protein. The sample records approximately 94,000 distinct CDR3 sequences, about 6.1% being singletons. What was sequenced was memory T cells sorted from blood. Receptor source: a woman in her forties or fifties in good health.

This clonotype was detected only a few times. A junction end diverges from the germline sequence, so it may reflect a read error. The chain couples TRBV19 to TRBJ1-3, with D uncertain. Germline CDR1 and CDR2: LNHDA and SQIVND (reference sequence). This CDR3 is 14 amino acids long. Written as DNA, the CDR3 is TGTGCCAGTGGTATAACGGCCTCTGGAAACACCATATATTTT. Translated, it gives CASGITASGNTIYF.

This clonotype was seen many times. The V call is TRBV3-1, the J call TRBJ1-2; D not certain. Per the germline V gene, CDR1 is LGHDT and CDR2 is YNNKEL (reference sequence). The CDR3 is made up of 16 amino acids. Trimming took 4 bases from V and 4 from J, leaving 19 bases between them. CDR3 protein: CASSLSILNRSYGYTF. The CDR3 DNA reads as TGTGCCAGCAGCCTCAGCATACTCAACCGGAGCTATGGCTACACCTTC.

In this sample, this clonotype turned up a few times. The V and J genes are TRBV29-1 and TRBJ1-1; TRBD1 is a possible D gene (5 bases). The length of the CDR3 is 12 residues. CDR1 SQVTM and CDR2 ANQGSEA come from the germline V gene. V gave up 4 bases and J gave up 4 bases, with 10 bases separating them. CDR3 region: CSVGHRPTEAFF. The CDR3 DNA follows: TGCAGCGTTGGCCACAGGCCCACTGAAGCTTTCTTT.

The genes are TRBV29-1 and TRBJ2-3; 11 bases are a match to TRBD2. The germline V gene encodes CDR1 SQVTM and CDR2 ANQGSEA. The CDR3 has 13 amino acids. The CDR3 nucleotides read TGCAGTACTACTAGCGGGAGTGTGGATACGCAGTATTTT. Its protein is CSTTSGSVDTQYF.

This clonotype was detected many times. This rearrangement joins TRBV5-6 to TRBJ2-3, with 9 bases aligning to TRBD2. J lost 3 bases, V lost 2 bases, and 10 bases had no gene match. The CDR3 is 17 residues long. Germline assignment: CDR1 SGHDT and CDR2 YYEEEE. CDR3 sequence reads: CASSLVLAGAGTDTQYF. CDR3 bases: TGTGCCAGCAGCTTAGTATTAGCGGGAGCAGGAACAGATACGCAGTATTTT. Full variable domain (outside the CDR3, taken from reference TRBV5-6 and TRBJ2-3): DAGVTQSPTHLIKTRGQQVTLRCSPKSGHDTVSWYQQALGQGPQFIFQYYEEEERQRGNFPDRFSGHQFPNYSSELNVNALLLGDSALYLCASSLVLAGAGTDTQYFGPGTRLTVL.

The table lists this clonotype with many counts. The chain has TRBV4-1 and TRBJ2-3; no reliable D call. CDR1 MGHRA and CDR2 YSYEKL come from the germline V gene. V was clipped by 0 bases and J by 0 bases, with 16 bases between them. CDR3 length: 18 residues. In nucleotides, the CDR3 is TGCGCCAGCAGCCAAGATAATCACGGCGCAGCGAGCACAGATACGCAGTATTTT. It specifies CASSQDNHGAASTDTQYF.

This clonotype was seen more than once but under ten times. V gene TRBV2 combines with J gene TRBJ2-6; D may be TRBD1 (6 bases). Germline V gives CDR1 SNHLY, CDR2 FYNNEI. The V end was cut by 8 bases, the J end by 0 bases, with 14 bases between. The CDR3 has 16 amino acids. This chain's CDR3 is CASSRDKSSGANVLTF. The CDR3, as DNA: TGTGCCAGCTCCCGGGACAAGAGCTCTGGGGCCAACGTCCTGACTTTC.